This T cell receptor (beta chain) derives from a study of OX40 agonist ivuxolimab in advanced cancers. Background on the study: Earlier anti-PD-1, anti-PD-L1 or anti-CTLA-4 therapy was permitted; about 44% had received some. Study-level points and caveats: CD4+ and CD8+ T cells in blood underwent clonal expansion by week 6 at 0.1 to 3.0 mg/kg.

Generated by immunoSEQ multiplex PCR, the TCRdb table keeps only in-frame clones and is missing some. The sample carries about 72,000 clones, 88% recorded once. Concerning this clone itself: Its antigen is currently unknown.

V dropped 1 base and J dropped 6 bases, with 9 bases sitting between them. This CDR3 has 13 amino acids. CDR1 KGHSH and CDR2 LQKENI come from the germline V gene. The source was CD4+ or CD8+ T cells sorted from blood, collected in a trial of the OX40 agonist ivuxolimab. The sequence was obtained from an adult with an advanced solid tumor such as melanoma, head and neck, liver or kidney cancer. The chain joins TRBV18 to TRBJ1-1; no clear D gene. The CDR3 here is CASSPQPNAEAFF. CDR3 bases: TGTGCCAGCTCACCACAGCCCAACGCTGAAGCTTTCTTT.